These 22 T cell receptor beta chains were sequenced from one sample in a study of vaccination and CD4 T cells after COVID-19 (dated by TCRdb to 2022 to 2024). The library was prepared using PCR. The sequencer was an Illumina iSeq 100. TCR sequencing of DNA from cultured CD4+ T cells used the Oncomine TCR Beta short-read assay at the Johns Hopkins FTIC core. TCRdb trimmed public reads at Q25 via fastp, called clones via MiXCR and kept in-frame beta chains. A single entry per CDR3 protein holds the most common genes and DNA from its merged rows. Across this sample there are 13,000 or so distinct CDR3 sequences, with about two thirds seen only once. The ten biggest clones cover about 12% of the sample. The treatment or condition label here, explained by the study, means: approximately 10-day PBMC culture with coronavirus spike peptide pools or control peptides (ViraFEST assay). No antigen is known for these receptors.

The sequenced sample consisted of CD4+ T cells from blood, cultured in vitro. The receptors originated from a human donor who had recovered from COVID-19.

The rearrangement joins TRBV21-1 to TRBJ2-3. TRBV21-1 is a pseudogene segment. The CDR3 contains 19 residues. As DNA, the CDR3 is TGTGCCAGCAGCGGAGCAAGGAGTCGCAGTGCCACAAGCACAGATACGCAGTATTTT. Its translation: CASSGARSRSATSTDTQYF.

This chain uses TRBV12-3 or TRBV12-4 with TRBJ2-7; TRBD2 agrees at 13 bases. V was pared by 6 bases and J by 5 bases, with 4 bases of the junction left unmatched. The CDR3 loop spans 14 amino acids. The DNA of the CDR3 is TGTGCCAGCAGACTAGCGGGAGGGGGCCACGAGCAGTACTTC. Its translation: CASRLAGGGHEQYF.

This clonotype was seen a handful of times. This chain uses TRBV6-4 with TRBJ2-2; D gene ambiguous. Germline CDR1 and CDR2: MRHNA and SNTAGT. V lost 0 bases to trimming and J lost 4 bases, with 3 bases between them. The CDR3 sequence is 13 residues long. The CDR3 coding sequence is TGTGCCAGCAGTGACTCGGGCACCGGGGAGCTGTTTTTT. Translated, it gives CASSDSGTGELFF.

CDR3 amino acids: CSARDRSLDGYTF. CDR3 nucleotides: TGCAGTGCTAGGGACCGCTCCCTAGACGGCTACACCTTC. This sequence joins TRBV20-1 and TRBJ1-2; D is ambiguous. The germline V and J ends were trimmed by 3 bases and 8 bases, with 16 bases remaining between them. The germline CDR1 and CDR2 sequences are DFQATT and SNEGSKA (reference sequence). The length of the CDR3 is 13 residues.

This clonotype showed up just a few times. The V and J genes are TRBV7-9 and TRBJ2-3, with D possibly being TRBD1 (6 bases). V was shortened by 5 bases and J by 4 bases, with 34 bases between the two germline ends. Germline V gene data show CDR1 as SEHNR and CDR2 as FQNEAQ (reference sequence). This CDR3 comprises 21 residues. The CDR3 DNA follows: TGTGCCAGCAGCCGAGACTCCAGGGTCCGGGGCTTAGGGGGTAGGGCAGATACGCAGTATTTT. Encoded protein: CASSRDSRVRGLGGRADTQYF.

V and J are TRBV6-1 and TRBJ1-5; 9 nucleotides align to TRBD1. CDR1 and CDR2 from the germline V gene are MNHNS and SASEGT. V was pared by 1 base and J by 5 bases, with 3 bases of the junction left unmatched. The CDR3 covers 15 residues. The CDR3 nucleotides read TGTGCCAGCAGTGAAGAGGGGACAGGGTATCAGCCCCAGCATTTT. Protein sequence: CASSEEGTGYQPQHF.

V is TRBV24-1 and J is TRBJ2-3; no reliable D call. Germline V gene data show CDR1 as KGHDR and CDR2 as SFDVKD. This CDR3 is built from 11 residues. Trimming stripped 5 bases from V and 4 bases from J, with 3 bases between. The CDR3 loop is CATSVADTQYF. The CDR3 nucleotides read TGTGCCACCAGTGTGGCAGATACGCAGTATTTT.

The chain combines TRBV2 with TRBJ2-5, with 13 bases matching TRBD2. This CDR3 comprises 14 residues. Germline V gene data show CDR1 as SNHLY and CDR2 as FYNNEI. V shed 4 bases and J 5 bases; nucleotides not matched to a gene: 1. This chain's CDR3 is CASSALAGGETQYF. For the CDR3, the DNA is TGTGCCAGCAGTGCACTAGCGGGAGGGGAGACCCAGTACTTC.

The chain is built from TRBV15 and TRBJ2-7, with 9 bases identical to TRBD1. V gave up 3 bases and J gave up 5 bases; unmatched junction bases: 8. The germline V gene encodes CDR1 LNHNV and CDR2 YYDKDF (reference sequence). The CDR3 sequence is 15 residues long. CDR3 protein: CATSSAGTGLHEQYF. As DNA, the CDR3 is TGTGCCACCAGCAGTGCCGGGACAGGGCTTCACGAGCAGTACTTC. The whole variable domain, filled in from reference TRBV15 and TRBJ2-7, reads DAMVIQNPRYQVTQFGKPVTLSCSQTLNHNVMYWYQQKSSQAPKLLFHYYDKDFNNEADTPDNFQSRRPNTSFCFLDIRSPGLGDTAMYLCATSSAGTGLHEQYFGPGTRLTVT.

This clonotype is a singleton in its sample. CDR3 loop: CASSLAGGSAGNEQFF. The CDR3, as DNA: TGCGCCAGCAGCTTGGCCGGCGGGAGCGCCGGCAATGAGCAGTTCTTC. The gene calls are TRBV5-1 and TRBJ2-1, with TRBD2 matching 7 bases. CDR3 length equals 16 residues. Germline V lookup: CDR1 SGHRS, CDR2 YFSETQ. The V and J ends lost 0 bases and 6 bases, in that order; junction bases with no gene match: 9.

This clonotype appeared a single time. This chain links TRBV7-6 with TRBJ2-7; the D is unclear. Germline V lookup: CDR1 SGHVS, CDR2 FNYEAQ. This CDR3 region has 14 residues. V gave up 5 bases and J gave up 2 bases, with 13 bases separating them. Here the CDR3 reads CASSRIAETYEQYF. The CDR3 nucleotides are TGTGCCAGCAGCCGGATCGCGGAGACCTACGAGCAGTACTTC.

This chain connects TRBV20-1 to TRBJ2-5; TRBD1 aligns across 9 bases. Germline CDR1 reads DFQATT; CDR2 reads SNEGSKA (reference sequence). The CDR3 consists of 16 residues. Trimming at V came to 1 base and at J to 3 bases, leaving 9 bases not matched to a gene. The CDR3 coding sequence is TGCAGTGCTAGAGTCCTGGGACAGGGTTTTGAAGAGACCCAGTACTTC. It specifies CSARVLGQGFEETQYF.

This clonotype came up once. The CDR3 DNA reads as TGTGCCAGCAGCTCACGGGACATCTCAAATGAAAAACTGTTTTTT. Amino acids: CASSSRDISNEKLFF. V and J are TRBV7-2 and TRBJ1-4, with D tentatively TRBD1 (6 bases). V was shortened by 4 bases and J by 5 bases, with 14 bases between the two germline ends. The CDR3 consists of 15 residues. CDR1 and CDR2 from the germline V gene are SGHTA and FQGNSA.

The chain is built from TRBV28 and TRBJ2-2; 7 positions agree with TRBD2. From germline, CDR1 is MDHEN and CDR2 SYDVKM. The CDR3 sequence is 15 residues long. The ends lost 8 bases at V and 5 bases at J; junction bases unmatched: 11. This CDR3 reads CASGLTGGRTGELFF. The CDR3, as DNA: TGTGCCAGCGGCCTCACGGGGGGAAGGACCGGGGAGCTGTTTTTT. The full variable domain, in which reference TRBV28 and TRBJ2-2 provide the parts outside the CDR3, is DVKVTQSSRYLVKRTGEKVFLECVQDMDHENMFWYRQDPGLGLRLIYFSYDVKMKEKGDIPEGYSVSREKKERFSLILESASTNQTSMYLCASGLTGGRTGELFFGEGSRLTVL.

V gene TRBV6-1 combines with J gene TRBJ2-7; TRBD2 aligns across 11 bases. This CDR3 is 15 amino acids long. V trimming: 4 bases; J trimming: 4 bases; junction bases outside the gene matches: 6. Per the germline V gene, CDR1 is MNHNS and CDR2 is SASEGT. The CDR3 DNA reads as TGTGCCAGCAGTGGCCTACTAGCGGGAGCTTACGAGCAGTACTTC. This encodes CASSGLLAGAYEQYF.

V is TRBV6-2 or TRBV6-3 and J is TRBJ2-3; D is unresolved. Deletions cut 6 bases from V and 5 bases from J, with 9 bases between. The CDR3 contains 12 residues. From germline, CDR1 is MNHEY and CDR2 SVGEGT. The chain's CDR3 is CASRTNEDTQYF. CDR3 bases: TGTGCCAGCAGGACGAATGAAGATACGCAGTATTTT.

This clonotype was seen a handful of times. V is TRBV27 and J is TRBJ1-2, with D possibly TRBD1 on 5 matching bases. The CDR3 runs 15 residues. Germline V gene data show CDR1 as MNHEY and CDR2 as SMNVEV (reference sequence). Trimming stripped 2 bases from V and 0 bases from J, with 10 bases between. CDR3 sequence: CASSLRQPSNYGYTF. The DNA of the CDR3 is TGTGCCAGCAGTTTAAGACAGCCATCTAACTATGGCTACACCTTC.

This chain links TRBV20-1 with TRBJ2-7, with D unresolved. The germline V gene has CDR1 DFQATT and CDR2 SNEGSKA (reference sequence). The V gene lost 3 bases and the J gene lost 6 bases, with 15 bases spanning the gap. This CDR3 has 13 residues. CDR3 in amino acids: CSARGLRAPEQYF. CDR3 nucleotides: TGCAGTGCTAGGGGATTAAGGGCCCCCGAGCAGTACTTC.

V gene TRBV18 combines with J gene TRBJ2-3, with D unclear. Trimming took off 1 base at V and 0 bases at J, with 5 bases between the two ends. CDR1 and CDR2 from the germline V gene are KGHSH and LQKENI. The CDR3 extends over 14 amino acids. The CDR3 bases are TGTGCCAGCTCACCACGGGCTAGCACAGATACGCAGTATTTT. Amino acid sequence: CASSPRASTDTQYF. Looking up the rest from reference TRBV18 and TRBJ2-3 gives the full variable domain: NAGVMQNPRHLVRRRGQEARLRCSPMKGHSHVYWYRQLPEEGLKFMVYLQKENIIDESGMPKERFSAEFPKEGPSILRIQQVVRGDSAAYFCASSPRASTDTQYFGPGTRLTVL.

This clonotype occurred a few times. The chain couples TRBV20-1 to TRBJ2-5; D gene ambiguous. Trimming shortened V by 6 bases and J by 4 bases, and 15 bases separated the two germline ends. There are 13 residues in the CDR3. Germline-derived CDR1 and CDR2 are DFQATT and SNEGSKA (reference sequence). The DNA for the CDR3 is TGCAGTGCCGCCCGTGGGCGGTCAGAGACCCAGTACTTC. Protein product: CSAARGRSETQYF.

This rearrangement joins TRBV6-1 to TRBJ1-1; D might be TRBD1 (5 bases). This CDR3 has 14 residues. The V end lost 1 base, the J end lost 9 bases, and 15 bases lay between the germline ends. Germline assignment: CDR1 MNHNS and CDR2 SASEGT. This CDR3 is CASSEGGDSSQAFF. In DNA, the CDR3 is TGTGCCAGCAGTGAAGGAGGGGACTCGTCCCAAGCTTTCTTT.

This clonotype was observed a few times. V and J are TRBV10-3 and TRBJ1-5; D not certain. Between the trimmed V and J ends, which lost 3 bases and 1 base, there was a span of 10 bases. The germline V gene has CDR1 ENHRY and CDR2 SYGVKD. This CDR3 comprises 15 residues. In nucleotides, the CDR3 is TGTGCCATCAGTGATAACGACCCGAGCAATCAGCCCCAGCATTTT. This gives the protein CAISDNDPSNQPQHF.